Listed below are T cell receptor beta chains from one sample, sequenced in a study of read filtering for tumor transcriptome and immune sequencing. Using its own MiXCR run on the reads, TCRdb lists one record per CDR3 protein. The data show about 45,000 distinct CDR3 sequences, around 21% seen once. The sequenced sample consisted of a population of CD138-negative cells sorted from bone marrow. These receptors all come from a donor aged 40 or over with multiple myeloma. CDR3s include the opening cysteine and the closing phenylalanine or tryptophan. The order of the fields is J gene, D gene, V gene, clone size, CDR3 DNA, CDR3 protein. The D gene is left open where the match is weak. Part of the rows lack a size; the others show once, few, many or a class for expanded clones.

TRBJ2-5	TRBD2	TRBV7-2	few	TGTGCCAGCAGCCTAAGGACTAGCGGTCAAGAGACCCAGTACTTC	CASSLRTSGQETQYF
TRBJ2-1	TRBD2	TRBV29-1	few	TGCAGCGTTCCTTCGACTAGCGGCTCCTACAATGAGCAGTTCTTC	CSVPSTSGSYNEQFF
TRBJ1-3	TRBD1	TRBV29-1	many	TGCAGCGTCGGCGAACAGGGGCTCGGAAACACCATATATTTT	CSVGEQGLGNTIYF
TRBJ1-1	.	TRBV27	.	TGTGTCAGCAGTACCCACGTCCGGGCCCAGAACACTGAAGCTTTCTTT	CVSSTHVRAQNTEAFF
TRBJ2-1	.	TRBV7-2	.	TGTGCCAGCGGCTCAGGTATAGGAAACAATGAGCGGTTCTTC	CASGSGIGNNERFF
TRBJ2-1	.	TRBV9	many	TGTGCCAGCAGCGTAGAAAGCGGTACCTACAATGAGCAGTTCTTC	CASSVESGTYNEQFF
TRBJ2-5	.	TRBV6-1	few	TGTGCCAGCAAACTCAATTGGGGTGGTTCGTCTGCAGAGACCCAGTACTTC	CASKLNWGGSSAETQYF
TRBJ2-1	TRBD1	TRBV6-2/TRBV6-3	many	TGTGCCAGCACATCCGGGACAGGGGGTTACAATGAGCAGTTCTTC	CASTSGTGGYNEQFF
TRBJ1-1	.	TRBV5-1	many	TGCGCCAGCAGCTTCAGAGGGGTGGAGGTCACTGAAGCTTTCTTT	CASSFRGVEVTEAFF
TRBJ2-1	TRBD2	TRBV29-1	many	TGCAGCGTTGAAGGAGTACTAGCGGGAGGGCCTTTGGGTGGGGTCAATGAGCAGTTCTTC	CSVEGVLAGGPLGGVNEQFF
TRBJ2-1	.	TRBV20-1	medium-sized	TGCAGTGCTAGCTTCGCATCCTACAATGAGCAGTTCTTC	CSASFASYNEQFF
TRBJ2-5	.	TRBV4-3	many	TGCGCCAGCAGCCGAGGGTATGGCCAAGAGACCCAGTACTTC	CASSRGYGQETQYF
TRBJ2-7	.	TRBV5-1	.	TGCGCCAGCAGCGGAGGCAGGGGGGTTTACGAGCAGTACTTC	CASSGGRGVYEQYF
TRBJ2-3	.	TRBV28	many	TGTGCCAGCAGTTTGGCCTGGGGGGCAACAGATACGCAGTATTTT	CASSLAWGATDTQYF
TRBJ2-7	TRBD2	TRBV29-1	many	TGCAGCGTTCAGGGACTAGCGGGTTTCGAGCAGTACTTC	CSVQGLAGFEQYF
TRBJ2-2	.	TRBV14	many	TGTGCCAGCAGCCCAACAAGAACCGGGGAGCTGTTTTTT	CASSPTRTGELFF
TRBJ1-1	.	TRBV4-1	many	TGCGCCAGCAGCCAAGACGTCGAACAGCTGAACACTGAAGCTTTCTTT	CASSQDVEQLNTEAFF
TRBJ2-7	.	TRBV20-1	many	TGCAGTGTACCCTGGTCGGGAATCGGCGAGCAGTACTTC	CSVPWSGIGEQYF
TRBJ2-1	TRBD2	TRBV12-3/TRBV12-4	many	TGTGCCAGCAGTCGGACTAGCGGGGCCTACAATGAGCAGTTCTTC	CASSRTSGAYNEQFF
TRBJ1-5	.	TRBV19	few	TGTGCCAGTAGTACCCGCCTGCGGGACGGCGCAAGGCAGCCCCAGCATTTT	CASSTRLRDGARQPQHF
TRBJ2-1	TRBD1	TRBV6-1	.	TGTGCCAGCAGCCCGGGACAGGGGCTCTCCTACAATGAGCAGTTCTTC	CASSPGQGLSYNEQFF
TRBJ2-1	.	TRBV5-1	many	TGCGCCAGCAGCTTTCGCGAGGCGTACAATGAGCAGTTCTTC	CASSFREAYNEQFF
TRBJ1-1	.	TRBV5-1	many	TGCGCCAGTACAAAAGGGGACCCAGTATGGGACACTGAAGCTTTCTTT	CASTKGDPVWDTEAFF
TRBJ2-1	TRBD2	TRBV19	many	TGTGCCAGTAGTATATCAAACCACGGGACTAGCGGGACAACCTCCTACAATGAGCAGTTCTTC	CASSISNHGTSGTTSYNEQFF